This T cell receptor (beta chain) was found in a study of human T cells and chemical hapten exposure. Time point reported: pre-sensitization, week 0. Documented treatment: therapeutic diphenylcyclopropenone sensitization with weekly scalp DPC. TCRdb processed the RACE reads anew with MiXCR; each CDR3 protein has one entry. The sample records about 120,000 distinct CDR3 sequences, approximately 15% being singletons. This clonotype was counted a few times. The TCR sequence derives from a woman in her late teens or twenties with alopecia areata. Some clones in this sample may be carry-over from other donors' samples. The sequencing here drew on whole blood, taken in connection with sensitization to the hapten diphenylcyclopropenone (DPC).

The CDR3 protein is CASGRRLLNTGELFF. CDR3 nucleotides: TGTGCCAGCGGTCGGCGACTTCTGAACACCGGGGAGCTGTTTTTT. The V call is TRBV7-9, the J call TRBJ2-2; D is unresolved. The CDR3 is made up of 15 amino acids. The germline V and J ends were trimmed by 8 bases and 1 base, with 14 bases remaining between them. The germline gives CDR1 SEHNR, CDR2 FQNEAQ (reference sequence).